The clone carrying this T cell receptor (beta chain) occurred many times. These data belong to a study of metastatic and nonmetastatic thyroid tumors. Per the original methods: To classify distant metastasis in papillary thyroid cancer, a model was built from CDR3 differences across clinicopathological groups. MiXCR was used by TCRdb to re-call the PCR reads. TCRdb's processing, not the authors', yielded these V and J calls. The table records around 20,000 clones, roughly 20% of them present only once. The entire patient cohort was treatment-naive prior to thyroid surgery. CDR1 LNHDA and CDR2 SQIVND come from the germline V gene (reference sequence). V was trimmed by 8 bases and J by 2 bases, leaving 11 bases between them. CDR3 length: 13 residues.

The sequenced sample was blood. The receptor was isolated from a female donor with papillary thyroid cancer or a benign thyroid nodule (not recorded which). Some clones in this sample may be carry-over from other donors' samples. The chain is built from TRBV19 and TRBJ2-3; either TRBD1 or TRBD2 may supply D (5 bases each). The CDR3 loop is CASQRTHTDTQYF. The CDR3 region has the DNA TGTGCCAGTCAGCGGACACACACAGATACGCAGTATTTT.